This TCR beta chain was recorded in a study of cytomegalovirus exposure and HLA in healthy donors. PCR used 60 Vbeta primers and 13 Jbeta primers. Clones were read by immunoSEQ multiplex PCR, and TCRdb kept only the in-frame ones, dropping some. The sample includes about 64,000 clones, 55% to 70% of them seen just once. V was pared by 10 bases and J by 8 bases, with 15 bases of the junction left unmatched. CDR3 size: 14 residues. The germline gives CDR1 SNHLY, CDR2 FYNNEI. The sequence was obtained from a woman aged 50 to 60 in good health and CMV-seronegative. The J gene is TRBJ1-2, the V gene TRBV2, with 8 bases lining up with TRBD1. Input material: PBMCs. The CDR3 DNA is TGTGCCAAAGGACAGGGACAGGCCGGCGGAGGCTACACCTTC. It specifies CAKGQGQAGGGYTF.